The entry below describes one T cell receptor beta chain. Its antigen remains unknown. These data belong to a study of T cell responses to AZD1222 COVID-19 vaccine. Study-wide context: Analyses pooled second doses at about 4 or about 12 weeks.

Libraries were prepared by immunoSEQ multiplex PCR; TCRdb keeps only in-frame clonotypes and omits some of them. This repertoire shows about 130,000 clones, 88% found once; its top ten account for roughly 4%. The study, taken as a whole, reports: Donors, mostly white British, included more females; clonal diversity was possibly underestimated. None of the repertoires were sampled until the peak T cell response had passed. Only five or six AZD1222 recipients were seropositive at baseline.

Germline CDR1 LNHNV, CDR2 YYDKDF (reference sequence). CDR3 length: 16 amino acids. The V end was cut by 3 bases, the J end by 0 bases, with 12 bases between. This specimen was peripheral blood, taken on day 0 of AZD1222 vaccination. The V gene is TRBV15, the J gene TRBJ1-3, with a possible D match to TRBD1 (6 bases). The clonotype originates from an adult in good health. The CDR3 region is CATSRSGTNSGNTIYF. For the CDR3, the DNA is TGTGCCACCAGCAGGTCTGGGACAAACTCTGGAAACACCATATATTTT.